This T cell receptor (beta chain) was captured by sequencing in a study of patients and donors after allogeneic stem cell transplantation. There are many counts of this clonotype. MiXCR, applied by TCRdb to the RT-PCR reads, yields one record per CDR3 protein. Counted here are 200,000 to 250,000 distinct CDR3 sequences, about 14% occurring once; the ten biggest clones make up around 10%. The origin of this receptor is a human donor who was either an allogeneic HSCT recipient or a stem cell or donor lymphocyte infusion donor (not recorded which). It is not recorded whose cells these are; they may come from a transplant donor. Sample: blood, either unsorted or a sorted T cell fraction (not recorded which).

This chain's CDR3 is CASSETGATQYF. The DNA of the CDR3 is TGTGCCAGCAGTGAAACGGGGGCAACGCAGTATTTT. The rearrangement joins TRBV6-1 to TRBJ2-3, with D perhaps matching TRBD1 or TRBD2 (6 bases each). This CDR3 has 12 residues. The ends were cut back, 2 bases at V and 9 bases at J, with 9 bases in the middle. Germline V gene lookup returns CDR1 MNHNS and CDR2 SASEGT.